A selection of T cell receptor beta chains follows, all from one sample in a study of T cell responses to AZD1222 COVID-19 vaccine. The repertoire was sequenced with immunoSEQ multiplex PCR; TCRdb's copy has only in-frame clones and lacks some. The sample holds 150,000 to 200,000 clones, around 90% seen once. The source was peripheral blood, collected on day 0 of AZD1222 vaccination. The receptors originated from an adult in good health. The CDR3 runs from the conserved cysteine through the conserved F or W.

CDR3aa: CASSQEPGQGGYEQFF
j_gene: TRBJ2-1
v_gene: TRBV4-3

CDR3aa: CASSNQGSNYGYTF
j_gene: TRBJ1-2
v_gene: TRBV2

CDR3aa: CASSLQQGSYNEQFF
j_gene: TRBJ2-1
v_gene: TRBV7-6

CDR3aa: CASSLDGQGLAGSSYNEQFF
j_gene: TRBJ2-1
v_gene: TRBV11-3

CDR3aa: CASSYEGLGNQPQHF
j_gene: TRBJ1-5
v_gene: TRBV6-2/TRBV6-3

CDR3aa: CASRWRGPVRSNQPQHF
j_gene: TRBJ1-5
v_gene: TRBV27

CDR3aa: CASSLSRGRSSYEQYF
j_gene: TRBJ2-7
v_gene: TRBV27

CDR3aa: CSVNQGLLAGSDTQYF
j_gene: TRBJ2-3
v_gene: TRBV29-1

CDR3aa: CAWPHRQGRISTDTQYF
j_gene: TRBJ2-3
v_gene: TRBV30

CDR3aa: CASSDSGRRGPLHF
j_gene: TRBJ1-6
v_gene: TRBV6-4

CDR3aa: CASSRSRTDTQYF
j_gene: TRBJ2-3
v_gene: TRBV3-1/TRBV3-2

CDR3aa: CASSLESTSPNEQFF
j_gene: TRBJ2-1
v_gene: TRBV7-2

CDR3aa: CASSAAGVGNYGYTF
j_gene: TRBJ1-2
v_gene: TRBV10-2

CDR3aa: CASSHRTGMSLYEQYF
j_gene: TRBJ2-7
v_gene: TRBV3-1/TRBV3-2

CDR3aa: CASSLTGTASTDTQYF
j_gene: TRBJ2-3
v_gene: TRBV7-3

CDR3aa: CASSPKDLPSGNTIYF
j_gene: TRBJ1-3
v_gene: TRBV2

CDR3aa: CASSIVGEETQYF
j_gene: TRBJ2-5
v_gene: TRBV19

CDR3aa: CASSMRTGGGNEQFF
j_gene: TRBJ2-1
v_gene: TRBV19

CDR3aa: CASSAHRGTNEKLFF
j_gene: TRBJ1-4
v_gene: TRBV19

CDR3aa: CASSSGSADTQYF
j_gene: TRBJ2-3
v_gene: TRBV10-2

CDR3aa: CASSLGQGLDTEAFF
j_gene: TRBJ1-1
v_gene: TRBV5-1

CDR3aa: CAIRGGRNEKLFF
j_gene: TRBJ1-4
v_gene: TRBV10-3

CDR3aa: CASSLPEGAGNTIYF
j_gene: TRBJ1-3
v_gene: TRBV9

CDR3aa: CASSLGAGGGETQYF
j_gene: TRBJ2-5
v_gene: TRBV7-2

CDR3aa: CASSEGGRSHEQYF
j_gene: TRBJ2-7
v_gene: TRBV10-1

CDR3aa: CASSLGGGGEADTQYF
j_gene: TRBJ2-3
v_gene: TRBV10-1

CDR3aa: CAWSGGVASGNTIYF
j_gene: TRBJ1-3
v_gene: TRBV30

CDR3aa: CASTQGPNRYGQYF
j_gene: TRBJ2-3
v_gene: TRBV10-2

CDR3aa: CASSPPGARTGELFF
j_gene: TRBJ2-2
v_gene: TRBV28

CDR3aa: CASSLQESYEQYF
j_gene: TRBJ2-7
v_gene: TRBV19

CDR3aa: CASSRTGIEQFF
j_gene: TRBJ2-1
v_gene: TRBV6-4

CDR3aa: CASSKAEGKLAGELFF
j_gene: TRBJ2-2
v_gene: TRBV21-1

CDR3aa: CASSRNRVENTIYF
j_gene: TRBJ1-3
v_gene: TRBV19

CDR3aa: CASSQGPGGQGGSGELFF
j_gene: TRBJ2-2
v_gene: TRBV4-2

CDR3aa: CASSLEASPGTSGANVLTF
j_gene: TRBJ2-6
v_gene: TRBV13

CDR3aa: CASNGPRWEKLFF
j_gene: TRBJ1-4
v_gene: TRBV11-3

CDR3aa: CASSLGVRINNEQFF
j_gene: TRBJ2-1
v_gene: TRBV11-3

CDR3aa: CASTPVSGHRTINEQFF
j_gene: TRBJ2-1
v_gene: TRBV19

CDR3aa: CASSDSLSEQFF
j_gene: TRBJ2-1
v_gene: TRBV6-1

CDR3aa: CASSSTDRGSYNEQFF
j_gene: TRBJ2-1
v_gene: TRBV28

CDR3aa: CASSLTGANYGYTF
j_gene: TRBJ1-2
v_gene: TRBV5-6

CDR3aa: CASSPDDRAPAHF
j_gene: TRBJ2-7
v_gene: TRBV5-4

CDR3aa: CASSRRGGQETQYF
j_gene: TRBJ2-5
v_gene: TRBV19

CDR3aa: CASSQVGQGVGGNEKLFF
j_gene: TRBJ1-4
v_gene: TRBV4-2

CDR3aa: CATSRDISYEQYF
j_gene: TRBJ2-7
v_gene: TRBV15

CDR3aa: CASSSDTEAFF
j_gene: TRBJ1-1
v_gene: TRBV12-3/TRBV12-4

CDR3aa: CASSSSNSGANVLTF
j_gene: TRBJ2-6
v_gene: TRBV11-3

CDR3aa: CASSLSTPTDYSNQPQHF
j_gene: TRBJ1-5
v_gene: TRBV27

CDR3aa: CASSLRTHRGSDTQYF
j_gene: TRBJ2-3
v_gene: TRBV7-8

CDR3aa: CASSGANYGYTF
j_gene: TRBJ1-2
v_gene: TRBV6-5